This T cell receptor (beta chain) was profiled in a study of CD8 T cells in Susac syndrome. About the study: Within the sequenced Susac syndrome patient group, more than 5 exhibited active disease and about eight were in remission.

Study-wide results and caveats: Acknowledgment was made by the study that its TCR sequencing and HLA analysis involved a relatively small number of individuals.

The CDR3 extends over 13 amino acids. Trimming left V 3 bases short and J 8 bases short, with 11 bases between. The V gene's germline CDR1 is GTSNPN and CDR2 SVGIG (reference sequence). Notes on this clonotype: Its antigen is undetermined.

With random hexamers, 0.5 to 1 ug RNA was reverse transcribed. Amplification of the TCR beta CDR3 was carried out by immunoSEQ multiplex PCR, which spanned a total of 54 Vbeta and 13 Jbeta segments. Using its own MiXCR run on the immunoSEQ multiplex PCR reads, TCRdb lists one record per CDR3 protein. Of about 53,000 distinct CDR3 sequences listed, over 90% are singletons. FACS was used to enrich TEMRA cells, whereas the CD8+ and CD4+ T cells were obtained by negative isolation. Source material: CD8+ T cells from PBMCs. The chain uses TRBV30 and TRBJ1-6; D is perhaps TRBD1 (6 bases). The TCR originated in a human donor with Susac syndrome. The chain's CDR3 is CAWRGHYYSPLHF. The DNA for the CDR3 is TGTGCCTGGAGGGGACATTACTATTCACCCCTCCACTTT.